This T cell receptor beta chain was identified during a study of cytomegalovirus exposure and HLA in healthy donors. This clone was counted only a few times. Primers included in the PCR were 60 Vbeta and 13 Jbeta primers. Produced via immunoSEQ multiplex PCR; TCRdb's table is partial and in-frame only. The sample lists about 190,000 clones, approximately 85% occurring once. The CDR3 consists of 14 residues. Looked up from germline, CDR1 is SGHNT and CDR2 is YENEEA. V was cut by 3 bases and J by 6 bases, with 12 bases left in between. The chain couples TRBV11-3 to TRBJ2-1; D uncertain. Sequencing used PBMCs. The TCR sequence derives from a woman younger than 35 in good health and CMV-seronegative. CDR3 in DNA: TGTGCCAGCAGCTTCTCTAGAGGCTCCAATGAGCAGTTCTTC. Translating it yields CASSFSRGSNEQFF.